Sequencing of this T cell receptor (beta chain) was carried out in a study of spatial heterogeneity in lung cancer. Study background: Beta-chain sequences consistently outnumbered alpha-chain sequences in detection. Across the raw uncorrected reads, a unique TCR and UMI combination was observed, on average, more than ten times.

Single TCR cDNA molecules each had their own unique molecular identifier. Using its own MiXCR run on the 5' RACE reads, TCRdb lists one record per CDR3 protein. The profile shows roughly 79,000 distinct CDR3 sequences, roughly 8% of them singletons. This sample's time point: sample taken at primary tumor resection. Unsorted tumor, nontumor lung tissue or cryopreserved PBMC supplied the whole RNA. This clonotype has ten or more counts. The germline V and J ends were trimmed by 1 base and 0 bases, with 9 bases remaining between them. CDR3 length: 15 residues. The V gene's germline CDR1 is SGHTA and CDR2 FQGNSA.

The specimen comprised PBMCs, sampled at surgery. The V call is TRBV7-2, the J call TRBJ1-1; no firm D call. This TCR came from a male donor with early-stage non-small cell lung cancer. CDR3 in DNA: TGTGCCAGCAGCTTAGTCCCACAGTTGAACACTGAAGCTTTCTTT. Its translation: CASSLVPQLNTEAFF.